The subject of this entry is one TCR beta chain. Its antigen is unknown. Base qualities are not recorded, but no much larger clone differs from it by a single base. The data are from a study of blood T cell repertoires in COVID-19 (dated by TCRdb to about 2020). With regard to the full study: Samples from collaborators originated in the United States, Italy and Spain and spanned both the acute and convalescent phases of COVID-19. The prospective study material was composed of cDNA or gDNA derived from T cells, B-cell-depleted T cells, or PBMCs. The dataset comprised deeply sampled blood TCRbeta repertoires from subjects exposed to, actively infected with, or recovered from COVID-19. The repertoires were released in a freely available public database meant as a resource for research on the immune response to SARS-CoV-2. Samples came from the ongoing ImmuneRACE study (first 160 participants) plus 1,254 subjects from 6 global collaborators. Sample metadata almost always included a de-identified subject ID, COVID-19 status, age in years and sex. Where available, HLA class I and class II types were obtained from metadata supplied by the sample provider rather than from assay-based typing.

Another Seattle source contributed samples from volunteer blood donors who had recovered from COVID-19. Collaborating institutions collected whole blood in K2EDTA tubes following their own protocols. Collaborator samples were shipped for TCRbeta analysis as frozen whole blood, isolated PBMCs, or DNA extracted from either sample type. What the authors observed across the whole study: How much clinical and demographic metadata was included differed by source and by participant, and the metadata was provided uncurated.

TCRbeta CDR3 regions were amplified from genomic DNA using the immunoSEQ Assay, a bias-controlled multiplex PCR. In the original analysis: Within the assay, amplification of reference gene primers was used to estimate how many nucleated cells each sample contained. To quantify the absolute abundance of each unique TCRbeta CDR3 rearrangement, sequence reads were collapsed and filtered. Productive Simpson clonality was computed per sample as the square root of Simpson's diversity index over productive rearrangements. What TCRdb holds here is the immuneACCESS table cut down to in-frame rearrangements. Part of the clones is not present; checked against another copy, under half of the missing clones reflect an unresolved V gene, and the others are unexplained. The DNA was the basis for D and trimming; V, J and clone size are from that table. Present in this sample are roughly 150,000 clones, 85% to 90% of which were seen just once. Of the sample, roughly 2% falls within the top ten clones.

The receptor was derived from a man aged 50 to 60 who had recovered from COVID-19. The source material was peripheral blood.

In nucleotide form, the sequence is TGTGCCAGCAGTTTAGTAGTCCCAAATGAGCAGTTCTTC. Its protein product is CASSLVVPNEQFF. In this chain, TRBV28 is recombined with TRBJ2-1, with the D gene too uncertain to name. CDR1 and CDR2 (MDHEN, SYDVKM) derive from the germline V gene. The CDR3 runs 13 residues from the cysteine to the phenylalanine. CDR3 DNA only is kept here, 39 bases in frame from base 1. V is pared back by 2 bases and J by 7 bases, with 9 bases lying between the germline termini. The reference TRBV28 and TRBJ2-1 proteins fill in what lies around the CDR3, so the full variable domain reads DVKVTQSSRYLVKRTGEKVFLECVQDMDHENMFWYRQDPGLGLRLIYFSYDVKMKEKGDIPEGYSVSREKKERFSLILESASTNQTSMYLCASSLVVPNEQFFGPGTRLTVL.